This T cell receptor (beta chain) appears in the sequencing data of a study of technical replicates of blood from four donors. Unmatched junction bases numbered 16, after V lost 0 bases and J lost 6 bases. The germline gives CDR1 SGDLS, CDR2 YYNGEE. The CDR3 runs 19 residues. The table came from immunoSEQ multiplex PCR; TCRdb's copy has only in-frame clones and leaves some out. The sample includes around 76,000 clones, 95% to 99% of them seen just once. V usage is TRBV9 and J usage is TRBJ2-1, with 9 bases identical to TRBD2. This clonotype was sampled from a human donor in good health. Specimen: T cells isolated from PBMCs. The CDR3, as DNA: TGTGCCAGCAGCGTAGTTAGCGGGAGCTCCCCACAGGTACCCAATGAGCAGTTCTTC. Its translation is CASSVVSGSSPQVPNEQFF. Variable domain in full (rest from reference TRBV9 and TRBJ2-1): DSGVTQTPKHLITATGQRVTLRCSPRSGDLSVYWYQQSLDQGLQFLIQYYNGEERAKGNILERFSAQQFPDLHSELNLSSLELGDSALYFCASSVVSGSSPQVPNEQFFGPGTRLTVL.